The clone carrying this T cell receptor beta chain was counted a single time. The CDR3 has 16 residues. The V gene lost 4 bases and the J gene lost 0 bases, with 12 bases spanning the gap. CDR1 is MNHEY, CDR2 SMNVEV, per germline (reference sequence). These data come from a study of blood T cell repertoires in COVID-19. Measured with immunoSEQ multiplex PCR; TCRdb has only the in-frame clones, and not every one. The sample gives fewer than 350,000 clones, over 75% of which show up once; 6.8% is in the top ten. Material for sequencing was peripheral blood. The sequence derives from a woman younger than 45 with COVID-19, enrolled during active disease. This chain joins TRBV27 and TRBJ1-4; tentative D call: TRBD1 (6 bases). CDR3 in amino acids: CASSSRSGATNEKLFF. The CDR3 DNA reads as TGTGCCAGCAGTTCCCGCTCAGGGGCAACTAATGAAAAACTGTTTTTT.